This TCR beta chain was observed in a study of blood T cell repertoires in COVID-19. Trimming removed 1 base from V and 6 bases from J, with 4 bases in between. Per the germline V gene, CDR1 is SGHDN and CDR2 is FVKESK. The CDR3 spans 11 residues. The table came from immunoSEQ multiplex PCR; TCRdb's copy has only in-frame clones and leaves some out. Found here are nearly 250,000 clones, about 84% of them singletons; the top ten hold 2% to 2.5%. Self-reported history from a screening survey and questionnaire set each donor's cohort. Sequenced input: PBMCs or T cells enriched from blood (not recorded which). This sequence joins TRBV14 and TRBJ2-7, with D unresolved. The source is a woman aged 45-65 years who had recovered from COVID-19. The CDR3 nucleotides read TGTGCCAGCAGCCAAGTTCTCGAGCAGTACTTC. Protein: CASSQVLEQYF.